The rows below give T cell receptor beta chains drawn from one sample of a study of CD8+ T cells in alopecia areata. Profiling relied on immunoSEQ multiplex PCR, and the TCRdb table lists in-frame clones only, not all of them. This table holds a few hundred thousand clones, approximately 70% found once. Sample: CD4+ T cells sorted from blood, taken at approximately week 42, from a patient treated with tofacitinib. The receptors originated from a human donor with alopecia areata. CDR3s include the opening cysteine and the closing phenylalanine or tryptophan. D genes are given only for firm matches. Clone size is shown for a subset of rows, as once, few, many or a class of expanded clone.

D: .
size: .
V: TRBV29-1
J: TRBJ2-2
CDR3: CSVGDRPNTGELFF
DNA: TGCAGCGTTGGGGACCGACCTAACACCGGGGAGCTGTTTTTT

D: .
size: .
V: TRBV9
J: TRBJ2-3
CDR3: CASSAQEGRDTQYF
DNA: TGTGCCAGCAGCGCCCAAGAGGGGCGAGATACGCAGTATTTT

D: TRBD1
size: .
V: TRBV29-1
J: TRBJ1-1
CDR3: CSVPPGTGGTEAFF
DNA: TGCAGCGTCCCCCCCGGGACAGGGGGCACTGAAGCTTTCTTT

D: .
size: .
V: TRBV29-1
J: TRBJ2-2
CDR3: CSAEKGLELFF
DNA: TGCAGCGCTGAAAAGGGTTTGGAGCTGTTTTTT

D: .
size: once
V: TRBV15
J: TRBJ1-1
CDR3: CATSRRAANTEAFF
DNA: TGTGCCACCAGCAGGAGGGCCGCGAACACTGAAGCTTTCTTT

D: .
size: .
V: TRBV18
J: TRBJ2-1
CDR3: CASSPLGPPEEQFF
DNA: TGTGCCAGCTCACCTCTCGGACCCCCTGAGGAGCAGTTCTTC

D: TRBD1
size: .
V: TRBV19
J: TRBJ1-1
CDR3: CASSIGTGRTEAFF
DNA: TGTGCCAGTAGTATCGGGACAGGGAGGACTGAAGCTTTCTTT

D: TRBD1
size: .
V: TRBV29-1
J: TRBJ1-2
CDR3: CSVEKGQGHGYTF
DNA: TGCAGCGTTGAAAAGGGACAGGGCCATGGCTACACCTTC

D: TRBD1
size: .
V: TRBV7-2
J: TRBJ2-4
CDR3: CASSMTGGKNIQYF
DNA: TGTGCCAGCAGCATGACAGGGGGTAAAAACATTCAGTACTTC

D: TRBD1
size: .
V: TRBV2
J: TRBJ1-6
CDR3: CASRVGQGVLDSPLHF
DNA: TGTGCCAGCAGAGTTGGACAGGGGGTATTGGATTCACCCCTCCACTTT

D: .
size: .
V: TRBV2
J: TRBJ1-1
CDR3: CASSEGRRRDPEAFF
DNA: TGTGCCAGCAGTGAAGGGAGGCGCAGGGACCCTGAAGCTTTCTTT

D: .
size: few
V: TRBV19
J: TRBJ2-7
CDR3: CASSQTLGEQYF
DNA: TGTGCCAGTAGCCAGACTCTGGGCGAGCAGTACTTC

D: TRBD2
size: few
V: TRBV7-2
J: TRBJ2-5
CDR3: CASSSLAGAQETQYF
DNA: TGTGCCAGCAGCTCTCTAGCGGGGGCCCAAGAGACCCAGTACTTC

D: TRBD1
size: few
V: TRBV30
J: TRBJ1-2
CDR3: CAWSGQAVYGYTF
DNA: TGTGCCTGGAGCGGACAGGCCGTTTATGGCTACACCTTC

D: .
size: .
V: TRBV29-1
J: TRBJ1-2
CDR3: CSVWFDYGYTF
DNA: TGCAGCGTTTGGTTTGACTATGGCTACACCTTC

D: .
size: .
V: TRBV7-2
J: TRBJ2-6
CDR3: CASSLRGFGANVLTF
DNA: TGTGCCAGCAGCTTACGGGGGTTCGGGGCCAACGTCCTGACTTTC

D: .
size: .
V: TRBV29-1
J: TRBJ2-1
CDR3: CSVITGSSYNEQFF
DNA: TGCAGCGTTATAACAGGTAGCTCCTACAATGAGCAGTTCTTC

D: TRBD2
size: .
V: TRBV4-1
J: TRBJ2-2
CDR3: CASSWTSGGASTGELFF
DNA: TGCGCCAGCAGCTGGACTAGCGGGGGGGCAAGCACCGGGGAGCTGTTTTTT

D: .
size: once
V: TRBV16
J: TRBJ1-5
CDR3: CASSQLGNQPQHF
DNA: TGTGCCAGCAGCCAATTGGGCAATCAGCCCCAGCATTTT

D: TRBD1
size: .
V: TRBV18
J: TRBJ2-7
CDR3: CASSRAGTGEYEQYF
DNA: TGTGCCAGCTCACGCGCCGGGACAGGCGAATACGAGCAGTACTTC

D: .
size: many
V: TRBV12-5
J: TRBJ2-2
CDR3: CASGLDNTGELFF
DNA: TGTGCTAGTGGTTTGGACAACACCGGGGAGCTGTTTTTT

D: TRBD1
size: .
V: TRBV5-6
J: TRBJ2-2
CDR3: CASSFGDRASGELFF
DNA: TGTGCCAGCAGCTTCGGGGACAGGGCGTCCGGGGAGCTGTTTTTT

D: TRBD2
size: .
V: TRBV9
J: TRBJ2-3
CDR3: CASSVTPTSGGDTQYF
DNA: TGTGCCAGCAGCGTAACCCCGACTAGCGGGGGAGATACGCAGTATTTT

D: .
size: .
V: TRBV7-2
J: TRBJ1-2
CDR3: CASSLPSILETVYGYTF
DNA: TGTGCCAGCTCCCTGCCCTCAATCCTTGAGACAGTCTATGGCTACACCTTC

D: .
size: few
V: TRBV7-6
J: TRBJ2-2
CDR3: CASSLSQGMNTGELFF
DNA: TGTGCCAGCAGCTTAAGTCAGGGGATGAACACCGGGGAGCTGTTTTTT

D: .
size: few
V: TRBV2
J: TRBJ1-6
CDR3: CASSPPGYNSPLHF
DNA: TGTGCCAGCAGTCCCCCAGGCTATAATTCACCCCTCCACTTT

D: TRBD1
size: .
V: TRBV30
J: TRBJ1-2
CDR3: CAQMRDSDYGYTF
DNA: TGTGCCCAGATGCGGGACAGCGACTATGGCTACACCTTC

D: TRBD1
size: .
V: TRBV7-2
J: TRBJ2-7
CDR3: CASSLDRGLGYEQYF
DNA: TGTGCCAGCAGCTTGGACAGGGGGCTGGGATACGAGCAGTACTTC

D: .
size: .
V: TRBV29-1
J: TRBJ2-5
CDR3: CSVGSIGGSLGTQYF
DNA: TGCAGCGTCGGGAGTATAGGCGGGTCCCTGGGGACCCAGTACTTC

D: TRBD2
size: .
V: TRBV9
J: TRBJ2-2
CDR3: CASSVDPRGLANTGELFF
DNA: TGTGCCAGCAGCGTAGACCCCAGAGGACTAGCGAACACCGGGGAGCTGTTTTTT

D: .
size: .
V: TRBV29-1
J: TRBJ2-5
CDR3: CSVVGRETQYF
DNA: TGCAGCGTTGTGGGTCGGGAGACCCAGTACTTC

D: TRBD2
size: .
V: TRBV5-1
J: TRBJ2-1
CDR3: CASSLGSGARDEQFF
DNA: TGCGCCAGCAGCTTGGGAAGCGGGGCGAGGGATGAGCAGTTCTTC

D: TRBD1
size: .
V: TRBV29-1
J: TRBJ1-1
CDR3: CSVVSRTGSTEAFF
DNA: TGCAGCGTTGTCTCCCGGACAGGGAGCACTGAAGCTTTCTTT

D: TRBD1
size: .
V: TRBV25-1
J: TRBJ2-3
CDR3: CASSSRDRGSTDTQYF
DNA: TGTGCCAGCAGTAGCCGGGACAGGGGATCCACAGATACGCAGTATTTT

D: TRBD2
size: .
V: TRBV9
J: TRBJ2-5
CDR3: CASSVGIAGKETQYF
DNA: TGTGCCAGCAGCGTTGGGATAGCGGGGAAAGAGACCCAGTACTTC

D: TRBD2
size: .
V: TRBV2
J: TRBJ2-5
CDR3: CASRLMPSGAETQYF
DNA: TGTGCCAGCAGACTGATGCCTAGCGGGGCTGAGACCCAGTACTTC

D: .
size: .
V: TRBV4-3
J: TRBJ1-4
CDR3: CASNPGLDLEKLFF
DNA: TGCGCCAGCAACCCGGGACTGGACCTTGAAAAACTGTTTTTT

D: .
size: .
V: TRBV7-2
J: TRBJ2-3
CDR3: CASSPTLDGTDTQYF
DNA: TGTGCCAGCAGTCCGACCCTAGACGGGACAGATACGCAGTATTTT

D: TRBD1
size: .
V: TRBV29-1
J: TRBJ1-1
CDR3: CSVDRGRNTEAFF
DNA: TGCAGCGTTGACAGGGGGCGGAACACTGAAGCTTTCTTT

D: .
size: .
V: TRBV5-1
J: TRBJ2-7
CDR3: CASSLEALYEQYF
DNA: TGCGCCAGCAGCTTGGAGGCACTCTACGAGCAGTACTTC

D: .
size: .
V: TRBV18
J: TRBJ2-4
CDR3: CASSPPSLGIQYF
DNA: TGTGCCAGCTCACCACCATCGTTGGGGATTCAGTACTTC

D: .
size: .
V: TRBV9
J: TRBJ1-2
CDR3: CASSVEDRRLGYGYTF
DNA: TGTGCCAGCAGCGTAGAAGACCGTCGTCTTGGCTATGGCTACACCTTC

D: TRBD1
size: .
V: TRBV7-9
J: TRBJ2-6
CDR3: CASSIGTAGANVLTF
DNA: TGTGCCAGCAGCATTGGGACAGCTGGGGCCAACGTCCTGACTTTC

D: .
size: once
V: TRBV30
J: TRBJ2-1
CDR3: CAWSVRASAAYNEQFF
DNA: TGTGCCTGGAGTGTACGCGCTAGCGCGGCCTACAATGAGCAGTTCTTC

D: .
size: few
V: TRBV29-1
J: TRBJ1-5
CDR3: CSVETDPARPQHF
DNA: TGCAGCGTAGAGACAGACCCGGCGAGGCCCCAGCATTTT

D: .
size: .
V: TRBV7-3
J: TRBJ2-3
CDR3: CASSRGGGGDTQYF
DNA: TGTGCCAGCAGCCGAGGGGGAGGGGGAGATACGCAGTATTTT

D: .
size: .
V: TRBV7-2
J: TRBJ1-1
CDR3: CASSANRETEAFF
DNA: TGTGCCAGCAGCGCCAACAGGGAAACTGAAGCTTTCTTT

D: .
size: .
V: TRBV25-1
J: TRBJ2-7
CDR3: CASSSQFSYEQYF
DNA: TGTGCCAGCAGTTCCCAGTTCTCCTACGAGCAGTACTTC

D: TRBD2
size: .
V: TRBV5-6
J: TRBJ2-3
CDR3: CASSKAGGPLNTQYF
DNA: TGTGCCAGCAGCAAAGCGGGGGGGCCTCTGAATACGCAGTATTTT

D: .
size: .
V: TRBV4-3
J: TRBJ2-2
CDR3: CASSQYGPDTGELFF
DNA: TGCGCCAGCAGCCAATATGGGCCCGACACCGGGGAGCTGTTTTTT

D: .
size: few
V: TRBV6-1
J: TRBJ1-1
CDR3: CASREDMNTEAFF
DNA: TGTGCCAGCAGGGAGGACATGAACACTGAAGCTTTCTTT

D: .
size: .
V: TRBV2
J: TRBJ1-5
CDR3: CASGIGNLPQHF
DNA: TGTGCCAGCGGGATAGGGAATCTGCCCCAGCATTTT

D: .
size: few
V: TRBV29-1
J: TRBJ1-2
CDR3: CSVGDTYGYTF
DNA: TGCAGCGTGGGTGACACGTATGGCTACACCTTC